This T cell receptor (beta chain) was sequenced during a study of regulatory T cells in long-lasting Graves disease. Points from the study as a whole: Persistent Graves' patients possessed reduced TCR diversity relative to recently diagnosed ones.

As concerns this clonotype: Its antigen is currently unknown.

The CDR3 extends over 15 amino acids. The germline gives CDR1 GTSNPN, CDR2 SVGIG (reference sequence). V was trimmed by 2 bases and J by 0 bases, leaving 11 bases between them. Both iRepertoire HTBI primers and Arm-PCR of CDR3 regions were used to build the TCR beta libraries. TCRdb ran MiXCR on the multiplex PCR reads and lists one entry per CDR3 protein. The sample has more than 350,000 distinct CDR3 sequences; roughly 23% are singletons. Time point meaning: persistent/refractory GD, antithyroid drugs over 5 years with positive TRAb. Following extraction of RNA from PBMCs, that RNA was used to make the TCR library.

This specimen was peripheral blood mononuclear cells (PBMCs), taken when the disease was refractory, from a patient treated with antithyroid drugs. The J gene is TRBJ2-1, the V gene TRBV30; D is tentatively TRBD1 or TRBD2 (5 bases each). The source of this sequence is a female donor with Graves disease. The CDR3 is CAWSNAGSSYNEQFF. The CDR3 DNA sequence: TGTGCCTGGAGTAATGCAGGGAGCTCCTACAATGAGCAGTTCTTC.